These 17 T cell receptor beta chains came from one sample sequenced in a study of somatic mutations in cytotoxic T cells in rheumatoid arthritis. Only in-frame clones appear in the TCRdb table, and some are missing; sequencing was by immunoSEQ multiplex PCR. The sample carries approximately 15,000 clones, just under 85% recorded once. Sample: CD8+ T cells sorted from blood. These TCRs come from an adult with rheumatoid arthritis.

The chain combines TRBV4-1 with TRBJ2-7, with D possibly matching TRBD2 (5 bases). This CDR3 is built from 15 residues. CDR1 MGHRA and CDR2 YSYEKL come from the germline V gene. V lost 0 bases to trimming and J lost 3 bases, with 12 bases between them. CDR3 DNA: TGCGCCAGCAGCCAAGATCAAGGAGAGGGCTACGAGCAGTACTTC. It codes for CASSQDQGEGYEQYF.

This chain links TRBV27 with TRBJ1-2; D unresolved. CDR1 and CDR2 from the germline V gene are MNHEY and SMNVEV (reference sequence). V was cut by 0 bases and J by 5 bases, with 13 bases left in between. This CDR3 has 15 residues. The CDR3 region has the DNA TGTGCCAGCAGTTTATCTGTAGGGAACTGGTATGGCTACACCTTC. As protein: CASSLSVGNWYGYTF.

The V gene is TRBV29-1, the J gene TRBJ2-1; TRBD2 aligns across 15 bases. The CDR3 consists of 16 residues. Germline loops: CDR1 SQVTM, CDR2 ANQGSEA. V trimming: 0 bases; J trimming: 4 bases; junction bases outside the gene matches: 1. The CDR3 reads CSVEEGLAGGYNEQFF. In nucleotides, the CDR3 is TGCAGCGTTGAAGAGGGACTAGCGGGGGGTTACAATGAGCAGTTCTTC.

The chain links TRBV27 to TRBJ2-7, with D unclear. The germline V gene encodes CDR1 MNHEY and CDR2 SMNVEV (reference sequence). The CDR3 is 14 amino acids. The ends were cut back, 4 bases at V and 4 bases at J, with 14 bases in the middle. CDR3 coding DNA: TGTGCCAGCAGTTATTCAGCTGAAGGGTACGAGCAGTACTTC. This sequence encodes CASSYSAEGYEQYF.

This clone was seen just once. J is TRBJ2-7 and V is TRBV6-5; TRBD1 matches at 9 bases. The CDR3 totals 14 residues. CDR1 and CDR2 (germline): MNHEY, SVGAGI. The ends lost 5 bases at V and 4 bases at J; junction bases unmatched: 6. DNA of the CDR3: TGTGCCAGCAGTCCGGGACAGGGCTTATACGAGCAGTACTTC. Residues: CASSPGQGLYEQYF.

The chain links TRBV6-6 to TRBJ2-1; D possibly corresponds to TRBD2 (6 bases). The germline V gene encodes CDR1 MNHNY and CDR2 SVGAGI (reference sequence). The CDR3 runs to 15 residues. V was trimmed by 6 bases and J by 2 bases, leaving 14 bases between them. Here the CDR3 DNA reads TGTGCCAGCAGCCTCGCGGGGCAAACCTACAATGAGCAGTTCTTC. Translated: CASSLAGQTYNEQFF.

The chain combines TRBV30 with TRBJ2-2; D may be TRBD1 or TRBD2 (5 bases each). The CDR3 loop spans 13 amino acids. V shed 3 bases and J shed 4 bases, with 9 bases lying between them. CDR1 and CDR2 from the germline V gene are GTSNPN and SVGIG (reference sequence). This CDR3 is CAWSDGATGELFF. For the CDR3, the DNA is TGTGCCTGGAGCGACGGGGCCACCGGGGAGCTGTTTTTT.

The rearrangement links TRBV25-1 to TRBJ2-7; D possibly corresponds to TRBD2 (6 bases). Between the trimmed V and J ends, which lost 1 base and 6 bases, there was a span of 10 bases. This CDR3 spans 13 amino acids. Germline assignment: CDR1 MGHDK and CDR2 SYGVNS. The DNA of the CDR3 is TGTGCCAGCAGTGAATGGGCGGGGCGCGAGCAGTACTTC. As protein: CASSEWAGREQYF.

The rearrangement links TRBV6-5 to TRBJ2-3; 7 bases match TRBD2. Trimming removed 7 bases from V and 8 bases from J; junction bases left unmatched: 3. Germline CDR1 reads MNHEY; CDR2 reads SVGAGI. CDR3 size: 11 residues. As DNA, the CDR3 is TGTGCCAGCATTTCGGGGGGTACGCAGTATTTT. Its protein product is CASISGGTQYF.

This clone occurred once. The chain joins TRBV5-1 to TRBJ2-1; 9 bases line up with TRBD2. In germline, CDR1 is SGHRS, CDR2 YFSETQ. V shed 7 bases, J shed 1 base, and the junction held 6 bases outside the gene matches. The CDR3 contains 15 residues. CDR3 residues: CASGWAGGSYNEQFF. In nucleotides, the CDR3 is TGCGCCAGCGGTTGGGCGGGGGGGTCCTACAATGAGCAGTTCTTC.

This sequence joins TRBV27 and TRBJ2-1, with 10 nucleotides matching TRBD2. The CDR3 length is 15 residues. With V trimmed by 4 bases and J by 8 bases, 8 bases remained unmatched. Germline CDR1 MNHEY, CDR2 SMNVEV (reference sequence). CDR3 in amino acids: CASSSAGGPLDEQFF. The CDR3 region has the DNA TGTGCCAGCAGTTCAGCGGGAGGGCCCCTCGATGAGCAGTTCTTC.

This clone rates as medium-sized. The chain links TRBV7-9 to TRBJ2-1; 8 bases map to TRBD2. CDR1 and CDR2 (germline): SEHNR, FQNEAQ (reference sequence). CDR3 length: 19 amino acids. The V gene end was trimmed by 1 base and the J gene end by 1 base; junction bases not matched to a gene: 12. Here the CDR3 DNA reads TGTGCCAGCAGCTTAGATCGCGCGGGGGGAAAATTTTCCTACAATGAGCAGTTCTTC. This encodes CASSLDRAGGKFSYNEQFF. Using reference TRBV7-9 and TRBJ2-1 for the parts outside the CDR3, the full variable domain is DTGVSQNPRHKITKRGQNVTFRCDPISEHNRLYWYRQTLGQGPEFLTYFQNEAQLEKSRLLSDRFSAERPKGSFSTLEIQRTEQGDSAMYLCASSLDRAGGKFSYNEQFFGPGTRLTVL.

The V call is TRBV7-8, the J call TRBJ2-1; 9 bases are shared with TRBD2. Trimming cost V 2 bases and J 1 base; bases outside gene matches: 9. Germline lookup yields CDR1 SGHVS and CDR2 FQNEAQ. The CDR3 contains 18 residues. This chain's CDR3 is CASSLMRLAGPSYNEQFF. Written as DNA, the CDR3 is TGTGCCAGCAGCTTAATGCGTCTAGCGGGACCATCCTACAATGAGCAGTTCTTC.

This clone occurred once. J is TRBJ2-1 and V is TRBV27, with D possibly being TRBD1 (5 bases). The CDR3 consists of 12 residues. V lost 5 bases, J lost 8 bases, and 10 bases lay in between. Germline-derived CDR1 and CDR2 are MNHEY and SMNVEV (reference sequence). CDR3 sequence (DNA): TGTGCCAGCAGTCCAGGGATCCATGAGCAGTTCTTC. Translating gives CASSPGIHEQFF.

The CDR3 loop reads CASTPKGDGELFF. The CDR3 DNA reads as TGTGCCAGCACCCCCAAGGGGGACGGGGAGCTGTTTTTT. The rearrangement joins TRBV27 to TRBJ2-2; TRBD1 might be the D (6 bases). Germline assignment: CDR1 MNHEY and CDR2 SMNVEV (reference sequence). The CDR3 runs to 13 residues. Trimming left V 7 bases short and J 7 bases short, with 13 bases between.

The V gene is TRBV9, the J gene TRBJ2-7; D gene unclear. With 0 bases removed from V and 3 bases from J, the gap between germline ends came to 13 bases. CDR3 length: 15 amino acids. Germline values: CDR1 SGDLS, CDR2 YYNGEE. In DNA form, the CDR3 reads TGTGCCAGCAGCGTAGGGGTGGGGTCGATCTACGAGCAGTACTTC. Its protein product is CASSVGVGSIYEQYF.

The rearrangement links TRBV27 to TRBJ2-7; 8 positions match TRBD1. The germline V gene encodes CDR1 MNHEY and CDR2 SMNVEV (reference sequence). The trim removed 10 bases at V and 2 bases at J, leaving 7 bases unmatched. The CDR3 has 13 residues. The CDR3 protein is CATQRTGTYEQYF. CDR3 nucleotides: TGTGCCACCCAGAGGACAGGGACCTACGAGCAGTACTTC.